These 20 T cell receptor beta chains originate from one sample sequenced in a study of T-cell reconstitution after alpha-beta-depleted transplantation in children. TCRbeta library construction was performed incorporating unique molecular identifiers. TCRdb fed the PCR reads into MiXCR, producing one record per CDR3 protein. The data show about 540,000 distinct CDR3 sequences, with around 18% seen just once and about 3.1% held by the top ten. The input for sequencing was PBMCs from the stem cell graft donor, taken from the stem cell graft. Source of these receptors: a human donor who donated a stem cell graft to a child with acute lymphoblastic leukemia.

About this clonotype: One end of the junction fails to match germline, which may point to a read error. V usage is TRBV27 and J usage is TRBJ2-1; D may correspond to TRBD1 or TRBD2 (5 bases each). Germline loops: CDR1 MNHEY, CDR2 SMNVEV (reference sequence). This CDR3 has 15 residues. The CDR3 coding sequence is TGTGCCAGCAGTTTATATGGGGGAAGCTCCTACAATGAGCAGTTC. Translation gives CASSLYGGSSYNEQF.

The chain combines TRBV5-1 with TRBJ2-1; 9 bases map to TRBD2. Germline CDR1 SGHRS, CDR2 YFSETQ. The V gene end was trimmed by 3 bases and the J gene end by 7 bases; junction bases not matched to a gene: 2. This CDR3 contains 13 residues. The CDR3 spells CASSWGLANEQFF. DNA for the CDR3: TGCGCCAGCAGCTGGGGACTAGCTAATGAGCAGTTCTTC.

The genes are TRBV12-3 or TRBV12-4 and TRBJ1-4; weak D call: TRBD1 (5 bases). Trimming took off 1 base at V and 4 bases at J, with 13 bases between the two ends. The CDR3 loop spans 16 amino acids. CDR3 sequence: CASSLGLGTDNEKLFF. The CDR3 nucleotides are TGTGCCAGCAGTTTAGGGCTGGGGACGGATAATGAAAAACTGTTTTTT.

This clonotype was counted only a few times. This chain connects TRBV6-5 to TRBJ1-1; 7 positions agree with TRBD1. This CDR3 region has 14 residues. V trimming: 2 bases; J trimming: 5 bases; junction bases outside the gene matches: 5. CDR1 is MNHEY, CDR2 SVGAGI, per germline. Here the CDR3 DNA reads TGTGCCAGCAGTTACGGACAGGCAGTAACTGAAGCTTTCTTT. Its protein product is CASSYGQAVTEAFF.

On this clonotype itself: The DNA is omitted, as the CDR3 cannot be located on it reliably, and the CDR3 follows TCRdb's listing. V usage is TRBV18 and J usage is TRBJ2-7; the table gives TRBD1 as D, unverified against the DNA. The CDR3 sequence runs 13 residues, both termini included. Germline values: CDR1 KGHSH, CDR2 LQKENI. The CDR3 spells CASSLRAGEEQYF.

This clonotype appeared many times. As DNA, the CDR3 is TGCGCCAGTAACACCTGGAACACTGAAGCTTTCTTT. Its protein product is CASNTWNTEAFF. The V call is TRBV5-1, the J call TRBJ1-1, with D unresolved. Germline CDR1 SGHRS, CDR2 YFSETQ. The CDR3 runs 12 residues. V was clipped by 8 bases and J by 1 base, with 9 bases between them.

The table lists this clonotype with a few counts. The CDR3 DNA sequence: TGCGCCAGCACCCAGGACCCAGCGGGCCTCTACAATGAGCAGTTCTTC. It yields the protein CASTQDPAGLYNEQFF. The genes are TRBV5-1 and TRBJ2-1, with D possibly matching TRBD2 (6 bases). This CDR3 has 16 amino acids. V dropped 6 bases and J dropped 3 bases, with 19 bases sitting between them. The germline gives CDR1 SGHRS, CDR2 YFSETQ. The variable domain in full, with the rest retrieved from reference TRBV5-1 and TRBJ2-1, is KAGVTQTPRYLIKTRGQQVTLSCSPISGHRSVSWYQQTPGQGLQFLFEYFSETQRNKGNFPGRFSGRQFSNSRSEMNVSTLELGDSALYLCASTQDPAGLYNEQFFGPGTRLTVL.

This clonotype has a handful of counts. CDR3 in amino acids: CASSYGPFAQYF. In nucleotides, the CDR3 is TGTGCCAGCAGCTACGGACCTTTTGCGCAGTATTTT. This chain links TRBV12-3 or TRBV12-4 with TRBJ2-3, with no clear D. The CDR3 consists of 12 residues. V was clipped by 6 bases and J by 10 bases, with 14 bases between them.

The CDR3, as DNA: TGCGCCAGCAGCCAAGTGACAGACTCTCGGCCCCAGCATTTT. The encoded protein is CASSQVTDSRPQHF. The genes are TRBV4-1 and TRBJ1-5; D perhaps matches TRBD1 (5 bases). Germline CDR1 MGHRA, CDR2 YSYEKL. The V gene lost 1 base and the J gene lost 9 bases, with 13 bases spanning the gap. The CDR3 length is 14 residues.

V and J are TRBV20-1 and TRBJ1-2; D is undetermined. The V gene lost 0 bases and the J gene lost 8 bases, with 7 bases spanning the gap. CDR3 length: 11 amino acids. Looked up from germline, CDR1 is DFQATT and CDR2 is SNEGSKA (reference sequence). The DNA for the CDR3 is TGCAGTGCTAGAGATAGCCGGGGCTACACCTTC. It translates to CSARDSRGYTF.

This clonotype showed up just a few times. DNA of the CDR3: TGCAGTGCTTCAAACGCAGGGGTTGGCTACACCTTC. Translated, it gives CSASNAGVGYTF. The rearrangement uses TRBV20-1 and TRBJ1-2; TRBD1 is a possible D gene (6 bases). This CDR3 comprises 12 residues. Trimming stripped 5 bases from V and 7 bases from J, with 14 bases between. CDR1 DFQATT and CDR2 SNEGSKA come from the germline V gene (reference sequence).

V gene TRBV7-2 combines with J gene TRBJ2-7; TRBD1 matches 9 bases. CDR1 SGHTA and CDR2 FQGNSA come from the germline V gene. Unmatched junction bases numbered 6, after V lost 0 bases and J lost 3 bases. The CDR3 spans 16 residues. The CDR3: CASSLATGQGFYEQYF. In DNA form, the CDR3 reads TGTGCCAGCAGCTTAGCCACGGGACAGGGATTCTACGAGCAGTACTTC.

This sequence joins TRBV5-1 and TRBJ1-4; possible D gene TRBD1, 5 bases. The length of the CDR3 is 13 residues. Trimming shortened V by 3 bases and J by 7 bases, and 10 bases separated the two germline ends. CDR1 SGHRS and CDR2 YFSETQ come from the germline V gene. The CDR3 reads CASSWYQGEKLFF. The CDR3 coding sequence is TGCGCCAGCAGCTGGTACCAGGGTGAAAAACTGTTTTTT.

Only a few counts were recorded for this clonotype. V usage is TRBV6-1 and J usage is TRBJ1-2; D is possibly TRBD1 (5 bases). The CDR3 sequence is 15 residues long. Germline V gene lookup returns CDR1 MNHNS and CDR2 SASEGT. V lost 5 bases and J 3 bases, leaving 16 bases between the germline ends. CDR3 coding DNA: TGTGCCAGCAGTCCAGGGTCGCCGGACTACTATGGCTACACCTTC. This translates into CASSPGSPDYYGYTF.

The table lists this clonotype with a few counts. The V call is TRBV30, the J call TRBJ1-1; the D is unclear. The length of the CDR3 is 12 residues. Germline CDR1 reads GTSNPN; CDR2 reads SVGIG (reference sequence). Between the trimmed V and J ends, which lost 2 bases and 6 bases, there was a span of 10 bases. CDR3 sequence: CAWSTTGPEAFF. In DNA form, the CDR3 reads TGTGCCTGGAGTACTACCGGGCCTGAAGCTTTCTTT. Full variable domain (outside the CDR3, taken from reference TRBV30 and TRBJ1-1): SQTIHQWPATLVQPVGSPLSLECTVEGTSNPNLYWYRQAAGRGLQLLFYSVGIGQISSEVPQNLSASRPQDRQFILSSKKLLLSDSGFYLCAWSTTGPEAFFGQGTRLTVV.

This clonotype has only a few counts. The J gene is TRBJ1-2, the V gene TRBV4-2; no clear D. Germline V gives CDR1 LGHNA, CDR2 YNFKEQ. Trimming shortened V by 1 base and J by 11 bases, and 11 bases separated the two germline ends. The CDR3 is made up of 12 amino acids. CDR3 loop: CASSQGPDPYTF. The CDR3 DNA reads TGTGCCAGCAGCCAAGGCCCGGACCCTTACACCTTC.

This clonotype has only a few counts. CDR3 in DNA: TGTGCCACCAGTGATTTAGGACTGCAGAATGAGCAGTTCTTC. It codes for CATSDLGLQNEQFF. The chain employs TRBV24-1 and TRBJ2-1, with D maybe TRBD2 (5 bases). The germline gives CDR1 KGHDR, CDR2 SFDVKD. The CDR3 covers 14 residues. Trimming removed 1 base from V and 7 bases from J, with 10 bases in between.

In its sample, this clonotype was seen a few times. The chain recombines TRBV7-9 with TRBJ2-5; 7 positions agree with TRBD2. This CDR3 comprises 17 residues. Germline CDR1 is SEHNR and CDR2 is FQNEAQ (reference sequence). Trimming took 2 bases from V and 9 from J; bases not matched to a gene: 18. The CDR3 protein is CASSLLGGARTRGSQYF. The CDR3, as DNA: TGTGCCAGCAGCTTACTAGGCGGAGCCCGTACGCGGGGGTCCCAGTACTTC.

Turning to this clonotype: Relative to the germline gene, one junction end is altered; a read error may explain this. V is TRBV20-1 and J is TRBJ2-3, with D maybe TRBD2 (6 bases). Germline V gene data show CDR1 as DFQATT and CDR2 as SNEGSKA (reference sequence). CDR3 length: 14 amino acids. CDR3: CSARGDLYTATQYF. Here the CDR3 DNA reads TGCAGTGCCCGCGGGGACTTATACACAGCTACGCAGTATTTT.

The chain uses TRBV7-9 and TRBJ1-2; 7 bases line up with TRBD1. The CDR3 sequence is 16 residues long. Germline trimming cut 7 bases from V and 4 bases from J; bases unmatched to any gene: 15. The germline gives CDR1 SEHNR, CDR2 FQNEAQ (reference sequence). The DNA for the CDR3 is TGTGCCAGCACTATCATCCTAGGGACAGTGACCTATGGCTACACCTTC. Translating it yields CASTIILGTVTYGYTF.